This T cell receptor (beta chain) was observed in a study of blood T cells in healthy people across ages. It was with a sample-barcoded 5' primer and a J-beta primer mix that a second PCR of roughly 7 to 12 cycles was run. TCRdb re-called the 5' RACE reads with MiXCR, one entry per CDR3 protein. The table lists around 710,000 distinct CDR3 sequences, around 46% of them singletons. The source is a woman aged 55-70 years in good health. Sequenced sample: blood.

CDR3 amino acids: CASSQYSEGETQYF. The CDR3 coding sequence is TGCGCCAGCAGCCAATATAGCGAGGGAGAGACCCAGTACTTC. V gene TRBV4-1 combines with J gene TRBJ2-5; weak D call: TRBD2 (5 bases). The germline CDR1 and CDR2 sequences are MGHRA and YSYEKL. Trimming took 2 bases from V and 4 from J, leaving 11 bases between them. This CDR3 has 14 residues.